The T cell receptor (beta chain) under discussion was sequenced for a study of T cells after yellow fever vaccination. As regards this clonotype: What it recognizes is unknown.

The germline CDR1 and CDR2 sequences are MNHEY and SMNVEV (reference sequence). The V and J ends lost 4 bases and 5 bases respectively, with 14 bases between them. This CDR3 has 14 residues. Study-level results: Primary-vaccination clones mostly resurfaced post-booster (nearly 97% CD4, more than 80% CD8). Repertoires obtained by FACS sorting could include abundant clonotypes that entered as contaminants from the bulk population.

The study made its TCR cDNA through 5'RACE template switching. That step introduced a universal primer site along with UMIs. TCRdb recomputed calls from the 5' RACE reads with MiXCR, one row per CDR3 protein. The repertoire holds approximately 160,000 distinct CDR3 sequences, approximately 10% seen once, with around 40% in the top ten. Sequenced here: CD8+ T cells sorted from PBMCs, sampled 45 days after the yellow fever booster vaccination. V is TRBV27 and J is TRBJ2-5; D remains ambiguous. The TCR originated in a man aged 18 to 35 who received the YFV17D yellow fever vaccine. The CDR3 here is CASSSRTLRETQYF. DNA of the CDR3: TGTGCCAGCAGTTCCCGGACCCTGAGGGAGACCCAGTACTTC.